The 26 T cell receptor beta chains below were found in one sample sequenced in a study of cytomegalovirus exposure and HLA in healthy donors. The protocol was immunoSEQ multiplex PCR, while the TCRdb copy is restricted to in-frame clones and leaves out a portion. The sample comprises approximately 97,000 clones, about 95% of which are singletons, and 0.89% rests with the top ten. The specimen sequenced was PBMCs. These receptors all stem from a woman aged 18 to 35 in good health and CMV-seronegative.

V usage is TRBV27 and J usage is TRBJ2-7; TRBD1 matches at 12 bases. The CDR3 is made up of 16 amino acids. CDR1 and CDR2 (germline): MNHEY, SMNVEV (reference sequence). With 6 bases clipped from V and 7 bases from J, the junction kept 13 bases outside the gene matches. The CDR3 loop reads CASSPLGGQGAWEQYF. DNA for the CDR3: TGTGCCAGCAGCCCGCTTGGGGGACAGGGGGCATGGGAGCAGTACTTC.

The V and J genes are TRBV2 and TRBJ2-5, with 12 bases identical to TRBD2. After removal of 6 bases from V and 4 bases from J, the junction contained 3 bases not matched to a gene. Germline lookup yields CDR1 SNHLY and CDR2 FYNNEI. CDR3 length: 14 residues. Here the CDR3 DNA reads TGTGCCAGCAGGCCTAGCGGGAGGGTAGAGACCCAGTACTTC. The encoded protein is CASRPSGRVETQYF.

This chain connects TRBV30 to TRBJ1-5; D is undetermined. Trimming removed 1 base at V and 3 bases at J, with 7 bases between. From germline, CDR1 is GTSNPN and CDR2 SVGIG (reference sequence). The CDR3 totals 13 residues. CDR3 DNA: TGTGCCTGGAGTGACGCCTACAATCAGCCCCAGCATTTT. This gives the protein CAWSDAYNQPQHF.

CDR3 DNA: TGTGCCATCAGTGAGCCTAATACTGAAGCTTTCTTT. As protein: CAISEPNTEAFF. The rearrangement links TRBV10-3 to TRBJ1-1; no clear D gene. This CDR3 comprises 12 residues. Germline CDR1 reads ENHRY; CDR2 reads SYGVKD. V was clipped by 2 bases and J by 5 bases, with 6 bases between them.

V gene TRBV6-6 combines with J gene TRBJ1-3; 7 bases are shared with TRBD1. The CDR3 sequence is 15 residues long. From germline, CDR1 is MNHNY and CDR2 SVGAGI (reference sequence). The ends lost 2 bases at V and 4 bases at J; junction bases unmatched: 5. The DNA for the CDR3 is TGTGCCAGCAGTTACCCCTGGACAGGAGGAAACACCATATATTTT. It translates to CASSYPWTGGNTIYF.

The chain recombines TRBV27 with TRBJ1-1; 9 nucleotides agree with TRBD1. Germline lookup yields CDR1 MNHEY and CDR2 SMNVEV (reference sequence). Trimming took 2 bases from V and 5 from J; bases not matched to a gene: 3. The CDR3 sequence is 14 residues long. The CDR3 is CASSLGTGITEAFF. In DNA, the CDR3 is TGTGCCAGCAGTTTAGGGACAGGGATTACTGAAGCTTTCTTT.

The genes are TRBV6-6 and TRBJ2-1; perhaps TRBD2 as D (6 bases). The CDR3 consists of 14 residues. Trimming removed 0 bases at V and 5 bases at J, with 8 bases between. Per the germline V gene, CDR1 is MNHNY and CDR2 is SVGAGI (reference sequence). DNA for the CDR3: TGTGCCAGCAGTTACTCGGGACTTCACAATGAGCAGTTCTTC. This translates into CASSYSGLHNEQFF.

This chain joins TRBV15 and TRBJ1-2, with TRBD1 matching 7 bases. Per the germline V gene, CDR1 is LNHNV and CDR2 is YYDKDF (reference sequence). The CDR3 has 16 residues. J gave up 2 bases and V 0 bases, and 6 bases lay outside the gene matches. This CDR3 reads CATSRDLGQKNYGYTF. In nucleotides, the CDR3 is TGTGCCACCAGCAGAGATCTGGGACAGAAGAACTATGGCTACACCTTC.

This clone was detected once. This rearrangement joins TRBV19 to TRBJ2-7; 7 nucleotides match TRBD2. This CDR3 comprises 15 residues. J was trimmed by 4 bases and V by 3 bases; bases with no gene match: 9. CDR1 is LNHDA, CDR2 SQIVND, per germline (reference sequence). CDR3 DNA: TGTGCCAGTAGTATTTACGGGACTAAGAATTACGAGCAGTACTTC. Protein sequence: CASSIYGTKNYEQYF.

This clone came up once. The gene calls are TRBV29-1 and TRBJ1-2; D gene uncertain. The CDR3 covers 12 residues. V lost 2 bases and J 5 bases, leaving 9 bases between the germline ends. Germline V CDR1 and CDR2: SQVTM, ANQGSEA. In nucleotides, the CDR3 is TGCAGCGTTGAAAATGGCGGTTATGGCTACACCTTC. This gives the protein CSVENGGYGYTF.

This chain connects TRBV4-1 to TRBJ1-1; 7 bases line up with TRBD1. Per the germline V gene, CDR1 is MGHRA and CDR2 is YSYEKL. The CDR3 has 14 residues. Unmatched junction bases numbered 6, after V lost 5 bases and J lost 3 bases. The CDR3 reads CASSGTADHTEAFF. CDR3 bases: TGCGCCAGCAGCGGGACAGCCGATCACACTGAAGCTTTCTTT.

The chain recombines TRBV10-3 with TRBJ1-4, with 8 bases that match TRBD1. Germline lookup yields CDR1 ENHRY and CDR2 SYGVKD. Losses at the gene ends were 5 bases for V and 4 bases for J; bases not matched to a gene: 3. This CDR3 is built from 14 residues. Here the CDR3 DNA reads TGTGCCATCAGTCCAACAGGGGGTAATGAAAAACTGTTTTTT. Its protein is CAISPTGGNEKLFF.

This clone showed up just once. This chain's CDR3 is CASSVDRGNNSPLHF. CDR3 in DNA: TGTGCCAGCAGCGTAGATCGGGGAAATAATTCACCCCTCCACTTT. The genes are TRBV9 and TRBJ1-6; D is unclear. V shed 0 bases and J shed 5 bases, with 9 bases lying between them. CDR3 size: 15 residues. CDR1 is SGDLS and CDR2 is YYNGEE in the germline V gene.

The rearrangement links TRBV7-2 to TRBJ1-5; D possibly corresponds to TRBD1 (6 bases). The length of the CDR3 is 16 residues. Trimming pared 2 bases from V and 6 bases from J, leaving 17 bases between. Germline V gene lookup returns CDR1 SGHTA and CDR2 FQGNSA. The CDR3 bases are TGTGCCAGCAGCTTATACGGGCAGGGGCTGGGTCAGCCCCAGCATTTT. Protein: CASSLYGQGLGQPQHF.

On this clone itself: The limits of the CDR3 on the DNA are not certain, so only TCRdb's listed CDR3 is given. The V gene is TRBV14, the J gene TRBJ1-1; the tabulated D call, TRBD1, remains unverified against the DNA. Termini included, the CDR3 measures 22 amino acids. Germline CDR1 SGHDN, CDR2 FVKESK. CDR3 loop: CASSHPTAPNTEAFFGQGTAFF.

The V call is TRBV7-2, the J call TRBJ1-2, with D unclear. The germline V and J ends were trimmed by 1 base and 8 bases, with 14 bases remaining between them. This CDR3 has 14 amino acids. Germline V gene data show CDR1 as SGHTA and CDR2 as FQGNSA. The CDR3 is CASSLERAVGGYTF. The CDR3 nucleotides read TGTGCCAGCAGCTTAGAGAGAGCGGTGGGGGGCTACACCTTC.

V and J are TRBV9 and TRBJ2-1; TRBD2 matches at 8 bases. This CDR3 is 19 amino acids long. Germline CDR1 SGDLS, CDR2 YYNGEE. Unmatched junction bases numbered 11, after V lost 0 bases and J lost 0 bases. The CDR3 loop reads CASSVAIQPRGGSYNEQFF. The CDR3 DNA follows: TGTGCCAGCAGCGTAGCAATCCAGCCTCGGGGGGGCTCCTACAATGAGCAGTTCTTC. The full variable domain, rest sourced from reference TRBV9 and TRBJ2-1, is DSGVTQTPKHLITATGQRVTLRCSPRSGDLSVYWYQQSLDQGLQFLIQYYNGEERAKGNILERFSAQQFPDLHSELNLSSLELGDSALYFCASSVAIQPRGGSYNEQFFGPGTRLTVL.

V usage is TRBV6-5 and J usage is TRBJ2-3, with 8 bases identical to TRBD2. The CDR3 loop spans 15 amino acids. V lost 0 bases to trimming and J lost 7 bases; unmatched junction nucleotides: 6. The germline CDR1 and CDR2 sequences are MNHEY and SVGAGI. The DNA of the CDR3 is TGTGCCAGCAGTTACTCAGGGACTAGTCCCCATACGCAGTATTTT. Translated: CASSYSGTSPHTQYF.

The genes are TRBV13 and TRBJ1-5; D is ambiguous. Trimming removed 3 bases from V and 1 base from J, with 10 bases in between. The CDR3 covers 15 residues. Per the germline V gene, CDR1 is PRHDT and CDR2 is FYEKMQ (reference sequence). The CDR3 DNA sequence: TGTGCCAGCAGCTTGGGTGGGCAAAGCAATCAGCCCCAGCATTTT. It specifies CASSLGGQSNQPQHF.

This clone has just one count. V and J are TRBV7-2 and TRBJ2-7; 8 bases are shared with TRBD1. Per the germline V gene, CDR1 is SGHTA and CDR2 is FQGNSA. This CDR3 contains 15 residues. Germline trimming cut 7 bases from V and 1 base from J; bases unmatched to any gene: 9. The CDR3 is CASTEAGQASYEQYF. CDR3 in DNA: TGTGCCAGCACTGAGGCGGGACAGGCTTCCTACGAGCAGTACTTC.

The chain joins TRBV9 to TRBJ2-3; 7 nucleotides agree with TRBD2. Losses at the gene ends were 3 bases for V and 0 bases for J; bases not matched to a gene: 4. Germline V gives CDR1 SGDLS, CDR2 YYNGEE. CDR3 size: 15 residues. DNA of the CDR3: TGTGCCAGCAGCGCAAGCGGGATAAGCACAGATACGCAGTATTTT. Its protein product is CASSASGISTDTQYF. The full variable domain, with the rest looked up from reference TRBV9 and TRBJ2-3, is DSGVTQTPKHLITATGQRVTLRCSPRSGDLSVYWYQQSLDQGLQFLIQYYNGEERAKGNILERFSAQQFPDLHSELNLSSLELGDSALYFCASSASGISTDTQYFGPGTRLTVL.

This sequence joins TRBV6-1 and TRBJ1-5; maybe TRBD1 (6 bases). Between the trimmed V and J ends, which lost 6 bases and 1 base, there was a span of 13 bases. The CDR3 is 15 amino acids. CDR1 MNHNS and CDR2 SASEGT come from the germline V gene. CDR3: CASSQWDNSNQPQHF. CDR3 coding DNA: TGTGCCAGCAGCCAGTGGGACAACAGCAATCAGCCCCAGCATTTT.

This clone was counted a single time. This sequence joins TRBV6-5 and TRBJ2-7, with D uncertain. CDR1 MNHEY and CDR2 SVGAGI come from the germline V gene. The CDR3 covers 14 residues. V was clipped by 5 bases and J by 1 base, with 12 bases between them. The CDR3 region is CASSQTPKSYEQYF. CDR3 DNA sequence: TGTGCCAGCAGTCAGACACCTAAGTCCTACGAGCAGTACTTC.

This sequence joins TRBV4-1 and TRBJ1-2; tentative D call: TRBD1 (6 bases). V lost 0 bases, J lost 5 bases, and 16 bases lay in between. Per the germline V gene, CDR1 is MGHRA and CDR2 is YSYEKL. This CDR3 spans 16 amino acids. Written as DNA, the CDR3 is TGCGCCAGCAGCCAAGAGAGGGGCAGGGGATGGTATGGCTACACCTTC. Translating it yields CASSQERGRGWYGYTF.

As regards this clone: Other DNA sequences of this sample code for an identical CDR3. The chain is built from TRBV27 and TRBJ1-1; no clear D gene. Looked up from germline, CDR1 is MNHEY and CDR2 is SMNVEV (reference sequence). The V and J ends lost 3 bases and 4 bases respectively, with 9 bases between them. This CDR3 contains 13 residues. The CDR3 DNA sequence: TGTGCCAGCAGTTTCGGAGGCGGCACTGAAGCTTTCTTT. This translates into CASSFGGGTEAFF.

The rearrangement links TRBV21-1 to TRBJ1-3. TRBV21-1 is a listed pseudogene. The CDR3 extends over 17 amino acids. CDR3 loop: CASSLTTGRDTGNTIYF. CDR3 nucleotides: TGTGCCAGCAGCCTAACCACAGGGAGGGATACTGGAAACACCATATATTTT.